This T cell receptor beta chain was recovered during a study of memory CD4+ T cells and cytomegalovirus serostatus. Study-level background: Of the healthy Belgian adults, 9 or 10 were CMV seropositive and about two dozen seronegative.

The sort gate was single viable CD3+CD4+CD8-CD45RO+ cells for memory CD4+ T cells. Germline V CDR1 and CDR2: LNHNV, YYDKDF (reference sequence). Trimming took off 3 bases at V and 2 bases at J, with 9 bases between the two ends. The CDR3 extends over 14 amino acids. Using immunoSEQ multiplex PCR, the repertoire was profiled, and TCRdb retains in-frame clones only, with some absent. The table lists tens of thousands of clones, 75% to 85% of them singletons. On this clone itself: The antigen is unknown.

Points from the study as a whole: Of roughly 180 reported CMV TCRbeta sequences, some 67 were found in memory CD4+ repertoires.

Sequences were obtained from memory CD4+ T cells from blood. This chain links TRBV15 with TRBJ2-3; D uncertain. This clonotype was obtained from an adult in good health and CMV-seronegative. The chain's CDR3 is CATSSSYDTDTQYF. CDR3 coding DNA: TGTGCCACCAGCAGCTCATATGACACAGATACGCAGTATTTT.